This TCR beta chain was retrieved from a study (dated by TCRdb to the mid-2010s). For the wider study: The study examined whether tumor-infiltrating Tregs in breast cancer are drawn from blood Tregs or arise in situ by conversion from other CD4+ T cell subsets.

The Miltenyi Naive CD4+ T Cell Isolation kit was used to purify naive CD4+ T cells, and Tregs were depleted with CD25 microbeads. Tregs, naive and memory CD4+ T cells from tumor, blood and ipsilateral draining lymph nodes of a few breast cancer patients underwent full-length TCR alpha and beta sequencing. Tumor tissue, along with lymph nodes from ipsilateral axillary dissection, was perfused with PBS, minced, and then digested using collagenase I and hyaluronidase. FACS confirmed that the sorted cell populations were more than 90% pure. This clonotype came up a few times. This clone's antigen is unknown. No base-level quality is on record; no much larger clone is a single base apart. Full-length TCR variable regions were amplified by 5' RACE PCR with constant-region reverse primers, and semi-nested PCR with Nested Universal Primer A was subsequently performed. Using the ReliaPrep RNA Cell Miniprep System, total RNA was extracted, and the SMARTer RACE 5'/3' Kit was then used to reverse transcribe the RNA into 5'RACE-ready cDNA. Multiplex adaptors were used to barcode the full-length TCR alpha and beta libraries, which were then sequenced on an Illumina MiSeq. Per the original workflow: For each of nine subset-tissue groups, sequencing data from the five patients were pooled, and the groups were compared by unsupervised clustering of TCR gene usage. The Morisita-Horn index was used to calculate repertoire similarity, with shared sequences weighted according to their contribution to each repertoire. Through fastp at Q25 and MiXCR, TCRdb rebuilt clones from the public reads, retaining in-frame beta chains. Each entry is one CDR3 protein sequence, shown with its most common DNA and genes. The V and J calls and clone size are TCRdb's, not the authors'. Across this sample there are 45,000 to 55,000 distinct CDR3 sequences, with approximately 23% seen only once. Roughly 3.1% of the sample comes from the top ten.

The V end loses 3 bases and the J end loses 7 bases, and a stretch of 18 bases separates them. Counted from cysteine to phenylalanine, this CDR3 has 15 amino acids. Just CDR3 DNA is preserved here, 45 bases in frame from base 1. The germline V gene supplies CDR1 MGHDK and CDR2 SYGVNS. Summary of the overall study and its limitations: The TCR alpha and beta sequences of tumor-infiltrating Tregs showed the greatest overlap with tumor naive CD4+ T cells, followed by blood naive CD4+ T cells. Rather than covering whole repertoires, validation in the larger cohort was restricted to a single TCR beta V-J rearrangement. Tumor memory CD4+ T cell TCR gene usage clustered with blood and lymph node memory CD4+ cells and lymph node naive CD4+ cells.

Sequenced sample: tumor-infiltrating naive CD4+ T cells sorted from the breast tumor. Interpreted using the paper, the cell subset or site label stands for: naive CD4+ T cells, CD4+CD45RA+CD25-. Recombination joined TRBV25-1 with TRBJ1-2; the D gene is perhaps TRBD1, on 6 matching bases. This TCR came from a female donor with breast cancer. The bases are TGTGCCAGCAGTGATCCCCAGGGGCTACGCAGTGGCTACACCTTC. The resulting protein is CASSDPQGLRSGYTF.